A single sample gave rise to the 17 T cell receptor beta chains below, sequenced in a study of blood T cell repertoires in COVID-19. Profiling relied on immunoSEQ multiplex PCR, and the TCRdb table lists in-frame clones only, not all of them. Found here are over 300,000 clones, approximately 90% of them singletons; the top ten hold less than 11%. Sequencing used PBMCs or T cells enriched from blood (not recorded which). The receptors come from a young woman who had recovered from COVID-19.

Worth noting for this clone: Distinct nucleotide sequences in the sample also encode this CDR3. The gene calls are TRBV30 and TRBJ1-5; possible D gene TRBD1, 5 bases. Deletions cut 0 bases from V and 4 bases from J, with 7 bases between. Per germline, CDR1 GTSNPN and CDR2 SVGIG (reference sequence). The CDR3 runs 13 residues. CDR3 sequence: CAWSVRGNQPQHF. The DNA for the CDR3 is TGTGCCTGGAGTGTCCGGGGGAATCAGCCCCAGCATTTT.

On this clone: One junction end does not reproduce the germline sequence, and a read error may be involved. The chain employs TRBV29-1 and TRBJ1-2; D is ambiguous. The germline V gene encodes CDR1 SQVTM and CDR2 ANQGSEA. CDR3 length: 11 residues. This CDR3 is CSAELGNGYTF. The CDR3 coding sequence is TGCAGCGCTGAACTCGGGAATGGCTACACCTTC.

The V call is TRBV19, the J call TRBJ1-2; TRBD1 agrees at 7 bases. The CDR3 runs 14 residues. Germline assignment: CDR1 LNHDA and CDR2 SQIVND (reference sequence). Trimming cost V 6 bases and J 2 bases; bases outside gene matches: 6. The DNA of the CDR3 is TGTGCCAGTAGACACTCGGGACAGAACTATGGCTACACCTTC. This codes for CASRHSGQNYGYTF.

This sequence joins TRBV28 and TRBJ2-7, with 13 bases that match TRBD2. The CDR3 length is 15 residues. Germline V gives CDR1 MDHEN, CDR2 SYDVKM. The V and J ends lost 6 bases and 3 bases, in that order; junction bases with no gene match: 5. This CDR3 is CASRPGLAGVYEQYF. The CDR3 nucleotides are TGTGCCAGCAGACCCGGACTAGCGGGAGTCTACGAGCAGTACTTC.

The rearrangement links TRBV2 to TRBJ1-4; 9 positions match TRBD1. CDR1 and CDR2 from the germline V gene are SNHLY and FYNNEI. V shed 10 bases and J 1 base; nucleotides not matched to a gene: 19. The CDR3 runs 19 residues. In DNA form, the CDR3 reads TGTGCCACGGACCAGGGACAGGGACGTCCCCGAGTAACTAATGAAAAACTGTTTTTT. Protein sequence: CATDQGQGRPRVTNEKLFF.

V gene TRBV4-2 combines with J gene TRBJ2-3, with unresolved D. Germline V gene lookup returns CDR1 LGHNA and CDR2 YNFKEQ. Trimming shortened V by 1 base and J by 2 bases, and 7 bases separated the two germline ends. The CDR3 is 14 residues long. This CDR3 is CASSQALNTDTQYF. CDR3 coding DNA: TGTGCCAGCAGCCAAGCCCTAAACACAGATACGCAGTATTTT.

The chain recombines TRBV9 with TRBJ2-1; D gene unclear. Between the trimmed V and J ends, which lost 3 bases and 9 bases, there was a span of 7 bases. The germline V gene encodes CDR1 SGDLS and CDR2 YYNGEE. This CDR3 has 11 residues. Written as DNA, the CDR3 is TGTGCCAGCAGCGACCTCGGTGAGCAGTTCTTC. This codes for CASSDLGEQFF.

V and J are TRBV7-3 and TRBJ1-2; perhaps TRBD1 as D (6 bases). The CDR3 has 13 amino acids. Germline V gives CDR1 SGHTA, CDR2 FQGTGA. Trimming took 5 bases from V and 3 from J, leaving 10 bases between them. The DNA for the CDR3 is TGTGCCAGCAGCCGGGGACAATACTATGGCTACACCTTC. This sequence encodes CASSRGQYYGYTF.

This clone turned up a few times. The chain links TRBV15 to TRBJ1-2; D gene ambiguous. Germline lookup yields CDR1 LNHNV and CDR2 YYDKDF (reference sequence). CDR3 length: 14 amino acids. Trimming removed 1 base at V and 8 bases at J, with 14 bases between. The CDR3 nucleotides read TGTGCCACCAGCAGAGGGTCAAGTTCCGGGGGCTACACCTTC. Translated: CATSRGSSSGGYTF.

The V call is TRBV6-2 or TRBV6-3, the J call TRBJ2-2, with 10 bases that match TRBD2. In germline, CDR1 is MNHEY, CDR2 SVGEGT. V lost 0 bases, J lost 6 bases, and 10 bases stayed unmatched. The CDR3 runs 18 residues. The CDR3 bases are TGTGCCAGCAGTTACTCGACGGCTAGCGGGAGTGGGTCCGGGGAGCTGTTTTTT. Translating it yields CASSYSTASGSGSGELFF.

The chain has TRBV3-1 (or the pseudogene TRBV3-2) and TRBJ1-2; 8 nucleotides agree with TRBD1. The V and J ends lost 0 bases and 4 bases, in that order; junction bases with no gene match: 1. The CDR3 spans 14 residues. Per the germline V gene, CDR1 is LGHDT and CDR2 is YNNKEL (reference sequence). The CDR3 nucleotides are TGTGCCAGCAGCCAAGATACAGGGGGCTATGGCTACACCTTC. It translates to CASSQDTGGYGYTF.

The rearrangement joins TRBV28 to TRBJ1-2, with TRBD1 matching over 8 bases. V lost 8 bases and J lost 3; bases outside the gene matches: 11. This CDR3 has 15 amino acids. Looked up from germline, CDR1 is MDHEN and CDR2 is SYDVKM. CDR3 in amino acids: CASGSTGVSYYGYTF. The CDR3 DNA reads TGTGCCAGCGGGTCGACAGGGGTTTCCTACTATGGCTACACCTTC.

The CDR3 nucleotides read TGTGCCTGGCGACACCTGAACACTGAAGCTTTCTTT. Residues: CAWRHLNTEAFF. The chain recombines TRBV30 with TRBJ1-1; D not resolved. The V gene's germline CDR1 is GTSNPN and CDR2 SVGIG (reference sequence). The CDR3 contains 12 residues. Deletions cut 5 bases from V and 0 bases from J, with 7 bases between.

CDR3 protein: CASSQSSTDTQYF. The CDR3 DNA sequence: TGTGCCAGCAGCCAATCTAGCACAGATACGCAGTATTTT. The rearrangement uses TRBV3-1 (or the pseudogene TRBV3-2) and TRBJ2-3; D is ambiguous. V was trimmed by 2 bases and J by 0 bases, leaving 3 bases between them. CDR3 size: 13 residues. The germline V gene has CDR1 LGHDT and CDR2 YNNKEL (reference sequence).

The chain couples TRBV28 to TRBJ1-2; unclear D gene. The ends were cut back, 6 bases at V and 8 bases at J, with 19 bases in the middle. The CDR3 is 14 amino acids. Looked up from germline, CDR1 is MDHEN and CDR2 is SYDVKM. Written as DNA, the CDR3 is TGTGCCAGCAGAACCCCAACAGTTCGTCTGGGCTACACCTTC. This gives the protein CASRTPTVRLGYTF.

V and J are TRBV5-5 and TRBJ2-1; 11 bases fit TRBD2. Germline V gene sequence: CDR1 SGHKS, CDR2 YYEKEE (reference sequence). The CDR3 covers 16 residues. The V segment lost 1 base and the J segment 8 bases; nucleotides outside the gene matches: 8. The CDR3 bases are TGTGCCAGCAGCTTGACACTAGCGGGAGTTAGAGATGAGCAGTTCTTC. This translates into CASSLTLAGVRDEQFF.

This chain links TRBV6-1 with TRBJ2-1; 9 bases match TRBD2. Looked up from germline, CDR1 is MNHNS and CDR2 is SASEGT. The CDR3 has 15 amino acids. V shed 1 base, J shed 5 bases, and the junction held 3 bases outside the gene matches. This CDR3 reads CASSEGGGANNEQFF. The CDR3 bases are TGTGCCAGCAGTGAAGGCGGGGGGGCCAACAATGAGCAGTTCTTC.